The rows below give T cell receptor beta chains drawn from one sample of a study of T cell responses to AZD1222 COVID-19 vaccine. The method was immunoSEQ multiplex PCR; TCRdb's version includes in-frame clones alone and lacks a portion of them. Of 33,000 or so clones detected, around 89% appear once; the ten largest clones hold 14%. Sequences were derived from peripheral blood, sampled 28 days after the second AZD1222 dose. These receptors were collected from an adult who received the AZD1222 COVID-19 vaccine. Both conserved end residues are trimmed from each CDR3. The order of the fields is J gene, V gene, clone size, CDR3 protein. For some rows the clone size is stated as once, few or many, or as a class when expanded; others skip it.

j_call: TRBJ1-6
v_call: TRBV14
clone_size: -
cdr3_aa: ASSQDVDRRFSPLH

j_call: TRBJ2-3
v_call: TRBV9
clone_size: once
cdr3_aa: ASSAPVASTDTQY

j_call: TRBJ1-4
v_call: TRBV3-1/TRBV3-2
clone_size: few
cdr3_aa: ASKPHGTVNEKLF

j_call: TRBJ1-2
v_call: TRBV5-6
clone_size: once
cdr3_aa: ASSGRDRGSLGGYT

j_call: TRBJ1-1
v_call: TRBV12-5
clone_size: few
cdr3_aa: ASGLPRGEQAF

j_call: TRBJ1-5
v_call: TRBV7-9
clone_size: -
cdr3_aa: ASSSAARDQPQH

j_call: TRBJ1-5
v_call: TRBV2
clone_size: -
cdr3_aa: ASSEFYKSQPQH

j_call: TRBJ2-2
v_call: TRBV7-2
clone_size: -
cdr3_aa: ASSLHSINTGELF

j_call: TRBJ1-4
v_call: TRBV27
clone_size: -
cdr3_aa: ASSSEGGRATNEKLF

j_call: TRBJ1-2
v_call: TRBV12-3/TRBV12-4
clone_size: -
cdr3_aa: ASSPGQRDGYT

j_call: TRBJ2-1
v_call: TRBV10-3
clone_size: -
cdr3_aa: AIGPSGYNEQF

j_call: TRBJ2-5
v_call: TRBV9
clone_size: -
cdr3_aa: ASSVAPVGLQETQY

j_call: TRBJ2-7
v_call: TRBV12-3/TRBV12-4
clone_size: -
cdr3_aa: ASVIGGSYEQY

j_call: TRBJ2-2
v_call: TRBV7-3
clone_size: -
cdr3_aa: ASSHQAPGNTGELF

j_call: TRBJ1-5
v_call: TRBV19
clone_size: -
cdr3_aa: ASSIVTRNQPQH

j_call: TRBJ2-7
v_call: TRBV18
clone_size: -
cdr3_aa: ASSPPWGSYEQY

j_call: TRBJ2-7
v_call: TRBV6-1
clone_size: -
cdr3_aa: ASSEIPQGYEQY

j_call: TRBJ1-3
v_call: TRBV6-5
clone_size: few
cdr3_aa: ASGRGSPSGNTIY

j_call: TRBJ1-1
v_call: TRBV5-8
clone_size: -
cdr3_aa: ASSPLGRIAF

j_call: TRBJ2-5
v_call: TRBV2
clone_size: -
cdr3_aa: ASSGTSGRVKY

j_call: TRBJ2-7
v_call: TRBV7-2
clone_size: -
cdr3_aa: ASSLLQTYEQY

j_call: TRBJ2-5
v_call: TRBV18
clone_size: -
cdr3_aa: ASSQSSQETQY

j_call: TRBJ2-7
v_call: TRBV6-5
clone_size: -
cdr3_aa: AARGASSYEQY

j_call: TRBJ2-5
v_call: TRBV4-2
clone_size: -
cdr3_aa: ASSQDFQGQTQY

j_call: TRBJ1-4
v_call: TRBV5-1
clone_size: once
cdr3_aa: ASSEAQPNEKLF

j_call: TRBJ1-1
v_call: TRBV3-1/TRBV3-2
clone_size: once
cdr3_aa: ASSQEVSNRDTEAF

j_call: TRBJ1-1
v_call: TRBV3-1/TRBV3-2
clone_size: -
cdr3_aa: ASSPSGNTEAF

j_call: TRBJ1-5
v_call: TRBV2
clone_size: -
cdr3_aa: ASSEWGANQPQH

j_call: TRBJ2-7
v_call: TRBV6-4
clone_size: -
cdr3_aa: ASSFPLRAASYEQY

j_call: TRBJ2-1
v_call: TRBV5-4
clone_size: -
cdr3_aa: ASSLPGDEQF

j_call: TRBJ2-4
v_call: TRBV19
clone_size: -
cdr3_aa: ASSFSGTIAIQY

j_call: TRBJ1-1
v_call: TRBV10-3
clone_size: -
cdr3_aa: AISESRGRIGTEAF

j_call: TRBJ1-4
v_call: TRBV28
clone_size: -
cdr3_aa: ASRGPNEKLF

j_call: TRBJ2-5
v_call: TRBV29-1
clone_size: -
cdr3_aa: SVDAMTENQETQY

j_call: TRBJ1-2
v_call: TRBV6-5
clone_size: -
cdr3_aa: ASIELPYGYT

j_call: TRBJ2-3
v_call: TRBV27
clone_size: -
cdr3_aa: ASSYEVLGLPSTDTQY

j_call: TRBJ1-3
v_call: TRBV2
clone_size: -
cdr3_aa: ASSWEGNTIY

j_call: TRBJ2-7
v_call: TRBV6-2/TRBV6-3
clone_size: once
cdr3_aa: ASSPVDRSYEQY

j_call: TRBJ1-3
v_call: TRBV6-2/TRBV6-3
clone_size: -
cdr3_aa: ASSQLGGTIY

j_call: TRBJ2-3
v_call: TRBV7-2
clone_size: once
cdr3_aa: ASRNLATDTQY